The present T cell receptor (beta chain) was sequenced within a study of blood T cell repertoires in COVID-19. As for the study in general: PBMCs, B-cell-depleted T cells, or T cells provided the cDNA or gDNA that made up the material.

The CDR3 is 19 amino acids. After removal of 0 bases from V and 4 bases from J, the junction contained 12 bases not matched to a gene. Germline CDR1 reads MGHRA; CDR2 reads YSYEKL. While infection was still active, Seattle patients were enrolled and then followed longitudinally. Produced via immunoSEQ multiplex PCR; TCRdb's table is partial and in-frame only. The sample includes 250,000 to 300,000 clones, approximately 87% seen only once; the top ten take around 12%. Sequences were obtained from peripheral blood. The source is a woman in her twenties or thirties with COVID-19, enrolled during active disease. V is TRBV4-1 and J is TRBJ2-1; the match to TRBD2 covers 10 bases. The CDR3 sequence: CASSQEMVWVAGGYNEQFF. The CDR3 nucleotides are TGCGCCAGCAGCCAAGAGATGGTGTGGGTAGCGGGGGGATACAATGAGCAGTTCTTC.